Listed below are T cell receptor beta chains from one sample, sequenced in a study of OX40 agonist ivuxolimab in advanced cancers. Sequencing used immunoSEQ multiplex PCR; TCRdb keeps in-frame clones, though not all of them. The data hold around 35,000 clones, with around 86% observed a single time. Specimen: CD4+ or CD8+ T cells sorted from blood, collected in a trial of the OX40 agonist ivuxolimab. These receptors all come from an adult with an advanced solid tumor such as melanoma, head and neck, liver or kidney cancer. The CDR3 runs from the conserved cysteine through the conserved F or W. D genes are given only for firm matches. Not all rows give a size; the values are once, few, many and, for expanded clones, a class.

clone_size: once; v_call: TRBV19; d_call: -; j_call: TRBJ1-3; cdr3_aa: CASSRAIGGGNTIYF; cdr3_nt: TGTGCCAGTAGTAGGGCGATTGGAGGTGGAAACACCATATATTTT
clone_size: -; v_call: TRBV5-1; d_call: TRBD1; j_call: TRBJ2-5; cdr3_aa: CASSLGDRVEETQYF; cdr3_nt: TGCGCCAGCAGCTTGGGGGACAGAGTAGAAGAGACCCAGTACTTC
clone_size: -; v_call: TRBV1; d_call: -; j_call: TRBJ2-1; cdr3_aa: CTSSQPTSGGASMNEQFF; cdr3_nt: TGCACCAGCAGCCAACCGACTAGCGGGGGGGCATCGATGAATGAGCAGTTCTTC
clone_size: medium-sized; v_call: TRBV7-8; d_call: -; j_call: TRBJ2-5; cdr3_aa: CASSLGGGAETQYF; cdr3_nt: TGTGCCAGCAGCTTAGGAGGGGGGGCGGAGACCCAGTACTTC
clone_size: -; v_call: TRBV5-4; d_call: TRBD1; j_call: TRBJ2-1; cdr3_aa: CATPGGQGAGNEQFF; cdr3_nt: TGTGCCACCCCTGGGGGTCAGGGGGCAGGCAATGAGCAGTTCTTC
clone_size: -; v_call: TRBV18; d_call: TRBD2; j_call: TRBJ2-2; cdr3_aa: CASSPQGGKDTGELFF; cdr3_nt: TGTGCCAGCTCACCCCAGGGAGGGAAGGACACCGGGGAGCTGTTTTTT
clone_size: -; v_call: TRBV6-1; d_call: -; j_call: TRBJ1-2; cdr3_aa: CASSPDNYGYTF; cdr3_nt: TGTGCCAGCTCGCCCGATAACTATGGCTACACCTTC
clone_size: -; v_call: TRBV7-2; d_call: -; j_call: TRBJ1-4; cdr3_aa: CASSTRQAGSEKLFF; cdr3_nt: TGTGCCAGCAGTACGAGACAGGCGGGCAGTGAAAAACTGTTTTTT
clone_size: -; v_call: TRBV10-3; d_call: -; j_call: TRBJ1-5; cdr3_aa: CAISDGLSNQPQHF; cdr3_nt: TGTGCCATCAGTGACGGTCTAAGCAATCAGCCCCAGCATTTT
clone_size: -; v_call: TRBV7-3; d_call: -; j_call: TRBJ2-3; cdr3_aa: CASSVTSTDTQYF; cdr3_nt: TGTGCCAGCAGCGTTACTAGCACAGATACGCAGTATTTT
clone_size: -; v_call: TRBV27; d_call: TRBD1; j_call: TRBJ2-3; cdr3_aa: CASSLDRAPSTDTQYF; cdr3_nt: TGTGCCAGCAGTCTGGACAGGGCCCCTTCCACAGATACGCAGTATTTT
clone_size: -; v_call: TRBV7-2; d_call: TRBD2; j_call: TRBJ2-3; cdr3_aa: CASSTPAGGSTDTQYF; cdr3_nt: TGTGCCAGCAGCACCCCAGCGGGGGGGAGCACAGATACGCAGTATTTT
clone_size: -; v_call: TRBV5-1; d_call: -; j_call: TRBJ2-3; cdr3_aa: CASSLAGGSLQADTQYF; cdr3_nt: TGCGCCAGCAGCTTGGCCGGTGGAAGTCTTCAGGCAGATACGCAGTATTTT
clone_size: -; v_call: TRBV5-4; d_call: TRBD1; j_call: TRBJ1-4; cdr3_aa: CASSLQGAATNEKLFF; cdr3_nt: TGTGCCAGCAGCTTGCAGGGGGCCGCAACTAATGAAAAACTGTTTTTT
clone_size: -; v_call: TRBV7-8; d_call: -; j_call: TRBJ2-6; cdr3_aa: CASSPTVRGSEANVLTF; cdr3_nt: TGTGCCAGCAGCCCAACCGTACGGGGCTCTGAGGCCAACGTCCTGACTTTC
clone_size: -; v_call: TRBV11-2; d_call: -; j_call: TRBJ1-1; cdr3_aa: CASSLVRGFGTEAFF; cdr3_nt: TGTGCCAGCAGCTTAGTCAGGGGCTTCGGCACTGAAGCTTTCTTT
clone_size: -; v_call: TRBV6-5; d_call: -; j_call: TRBJ1-6; cdr3_aa: CASSLRRNSPLHF; cdr3_nt: TGTGCCAGCAGCCTTCGACGGAATTCACCCCTCCACTTT
clone_size: -; v_call: TRBV25-1; d_call: TRBD1; j_call: TRBJ2-2; cdr3_aa: CATSRGTANTGELFF; cdr3_nt: TGTGCCACCTCGAGGGGGACAGCGAACACCGGGGAGCTGTTTTTT
clone_size: -; v_call: TRBV5-1; d_call: -; j_call: TRBJ2-2; cdr3_aa: CASSQEGAGNTGELFF; cdr3_nt: TGCGCCAGCAGTCAGGAGGGAGCGGGGAACACCGGGGAGCTGTTTTTT
clone_size: -; v_call: TRBV4-3; d_call: -; j_call: TRBJ1-2; cdr3_aa: CASSQDPHPTNYGYTF; cdr3_nt: TGCGCCAGCAGCCAAGATCCACACCCAACTAACTATGGCTACACCTTC
clone_size: -; v_call: TRBV7-2; d_call: -; j_call: TRBJ1-2; cdr3_aa: CASSPGRRGGLGYTF; cdr3_nt: TGTGCCAGCAGCCCAGGGCGGAGGGGGGGCCTCGGCTACACCTTC
clone_size: once; v_call: TRBV5-8; d_call: -; j_call: TRBJ2-6; cdr3_aa: CASSLIGGGTVANVLTF; cdr3_nt: TGTGCCAGCAGCCTCATCGGAGGGGGCACCGTGGCCAACGTCCTGACTTTC
clone_size: once; v_call: TRBV4-1; d_call: -; j_call: TRBJ2-3; cdr3_aa: CASSRMSTDTQYF; cdr3_nt: TGCGCCAGCAGCCGCATGAGCACAGATACGCAGTATTTT
clone_size: -; v_call: TRBV2; d_call: TRBD1; j_call: TRBJ1-2; cdr3_aa: CASSDPTGGLSYGYTF; cdr3_nt: TGTGCCAGCAGTGATCCAACAGGGGGTCTTAGCTATGGCTACACCTTC
clone_size: -; v_call: TRBV6-5; d_call: -; j_call: TRBJ2-2; cdr3_aa: CASSYDRSKTGELFF; cdr3_nt: TGTGCCAGCAGTTACGACCGCTCTAAAACCGGGGAGCTGTTTTTT
clone_size: -; v_call: TRBV6-1; d_call: -; j_call: TRBJ2-3; cdr3_aa: CASSEDYYTDTQYF; cdr3_nt: TGTGCCAGCAGTGAGGACTATTACACAGATACGCAGTATTTT
clone_size: -; v_call: TRBV6-5; d_call: TRBD2; j_call: TRBJ2-3; cdr3_aa: CASSYGLAADTQYF; cdr3_nt: TGTGCCAGCAGTTACGGTCTAGCGGCAGATACGCAGTATTTT
clone_size: -; v_call: TRBV19; d_call: -; j_call: TRBJ1-5; cdr3_aa: CASSSGPTGQPQHF; cdr3_nt: TGTGCCAGTAGTTCCGGGCCCACGGGTCAGCCCCAGCATTTT
clone_size: -; v_call: TRBV2; d_call: TRBD1; j_call: TRBJ2-3; cdr3_aa: CASSDRGVTDTQYF; cdr3_nt: TGTGCCAGCAGCGACAGGGGTGTCACAGATACGCAGTATTTT
clone_size: -; v_call: TRBV4-2; d_call: -; j_call: TRBJ2-5; cdr3_aa: CASSKEYKNQETQYF; cdr3_nt: TGTGCCAGCAGCAAAGAGTACAAAAATCAAGAGACCCAGTACTTC
clone_size: once; v_call: TRBV9; d_call: -; j_call: TRBJ1-3; cdr3_aa: CASSVGRGSGNTIYF; cdr3_nt: TGTGCCAGCAGCGTGGGTAGGGGCTCTGGAAACACCATATATTTT
clone_size: -; v_call: TRBV5-1; d_call: -; j_call: TRBJ2-3; cdr3_aa: CASSLTSISTDTQYF; cdr3_nt: TGCGCCAGCAGCTTGACTAGTATAAGCACAGATACGCAGTATTTT
clone_size: -; v_call: TRBV6-6; d_call: TRBD2; j_call: TRBJ2-5; cdr3_aa: CASSFSGLASTETQYF; cdr3_nt: TGTGCCAGCAGTTTTTCGGGACTAGCCAGCACAGAGACCCAGTACTTC
clone_size: -; v_call: TRBV9; d_call: TRBD1; j_call: TRBJ2-1; cdr3_aa: CASSVDTGTGGQQFF; cdr3_nt: TGTGCCAGCAGCGTAGATACCGGGACAGGTGGCCAGCAGTTCTTC
clone_size: -; v_call: TRBV7-3; d_call: -; j_call: TRBJ2-3; cdr3_aa: CASSLTNTDTQYF; cdr3_nt: TGTGCCAGCAGCTTGACCAACACAGATACGCAGTATTTT
clone_size: -; v_call: TRBV5-1; d_call: TRBD1; j_call: TRBJ2-2; cdr3_aa: CASSPGTGFTGELFF; cdr3_nt: TGCGCCAGCAGCCCAGGGACAGGGTTTACCGGGGAGCTGTTTTTT